Presented here are 27 T cell receptor beta chains from one specimen sequenced in a study of T cell responses to AZD1222 COVID-19 vaccine. TCRdb's copy holds only in-frame clones and misses some; the assay was immunoSEQ multiplex PCR. The table has about 100,000 clones, about nine tenths seen once. The sample here was peripheral blood, taken on day 0 of AZD1222 vaccination. Receptors originate from an adult in good health.

The CDR3 is CASSMPGGTETQYF. CDR3 DNA: TGTGCCAGCAGTATGCCAGGGGGCACAGAGACCCAGTACTTC. This sequence joins TRBV28 and TRBJ2-5, with 8 bases identical to TRBD1. With 5 bases clipped from V and 4 bases from J, the junction kept 6 bases outside the gene matches. Germline V gene sequence: CDR1 MDHEN, CDR2 SYDVKM. This CDR3 is 14 amino acids long.

J is TRBJ2-1 and V is TRBV10-1; D unresolved. The V gene's germline CDR1 is WNHNN and CDR2 SYGVQD (reference sequence). V gave up 3 bases and J gave up 0 bases, with 12 bases separating them. The CDR3 loop spans 16 amino acids. CDR3 residues: CASSEQRLSSYNEQFF. CDR3 coding DNA: TGCGCCAGCAGTGAACAGCGTTTGAGCTCCTACAATGAGCAGTTCTTC.

J is TRBJ2-3 and V is TRBV3-1 (or the pseudogene TRBV3-2); a weak D match, TRBD1 (5 bases). Germline CDR1 is LGHDT and CDR2 is YNNKEL (reference sequence). Trimming stripped 0 bases from V and 6 bases from J, with 28 bases between. The CDR3 length is 20 residues. Here the CDR3 DNA reads TGTGCCAGCAGCCAAGACACAGCAGGGAAAACCCCCCCTTACAGGGATACGCAGTATTTT. Protein sequence: CASSQDTAGKTPPYRDTQYF.

This clone was counted once. The chain links TRBV21-1 to TRBJ2-7; no check of the table's D call, TRBD2, against the DNA was made. TRBV21-1 counts as a pseudogene. The CDR3 has 20 amino acids. The CDR3 coding sequence is TGTGCCAGCAGCGTTCGCTCCCCGGGACTAGCGGGAGCAACCTCCTACGAGCAGTACTTC. Its translation: CASSVRSPGLAGATSYEQYF.

J is TRBJ1-2 and V is TRBV6-1; TRBD1 might be the D (6 bases). Deletions cut 1 base from V and 7 bases from J, with 16 bases between. The CDR3 has 15 amino acids. Germline V gives CDR1 MNHNS, CDR2 SASEGT. The CDR3 spells CASSEVGKGGSGYTF. In nucleotides, the CDR3 is TGTGCCAGCAGTGAAGTCGGAAAAGGGGGAAGTGGCTACACCTTC.

This rearrangement joins TRBV28 to TRBJ1-4; 9 nucleotides match TRBD1. The CDR3 has 15 residues. Germline values: CDR1 MDHEN, CDR2 SYDVKM. J was trimmed by 8 bases and V by 3 bases; bases with no gene match: 7. The DNA for the CDR3 is TGTGCCAGCAGTTTTGTACAGGGGGCTTGGGAAAAACTGTTTTTT. It specifies CASSFVQGAWEKLFF.

The chain couples TRBV6-6 to TRBJ1-2; tentative D call: TRBD1 (5 bases). CDR3 size: 12 residues. V was trimmed by 7 bases and J by 8 bases, leaving 14 bases between them. Looked up from germline, CDR1 is MNHNY and CDR2 is SVGAGI (reference sequence). CDR3 nucleotides: TGTGCCAGCACCCACGGGGGGAGCGGCTACACCTTC. Its protein product is CASTHGGSGYTF.

V is TRBV6-5 and J is TRBJ1-1; D unclear. V was cut by 7 bases and J by 0 bases, with 9 bases left in between. The CDR3 loop spans 13 amino acids. The germline V gene has CDR1 MNHEY and CDR2 SVGAGI. The CDR3 loop reads CASTYTMNTEAFF. The CDR3 DNA reads as TGTGCCAGCACCTATACCATGAACACTGAAGCTTTCTTT.

The rearrangement uses TRBV18 and TRBJ1-5, with D unclear. Germline V lookup: CDR1 KGHSH, CDR2 LQKENI. V lost 5 bases, J lost 2 bases, and 4 bases lay in between. CDR3 length: 12 amino acids. The CDR3 sequence: CASSGRNQPQHF. Written as DNA, the CDR3 is TGTGCCAGCTCAGGACGCAATCAGCCCCAGCATTTT.

The rearrangement uses TRBV12-2 and TRBJ2-2. TRBV12-2 has pseudogene status. There are 9 residues in the CDR3. CDR3 DNA: TGTGCAAGGGCCGGGGAGCTGTTTTTT. This sequence encodes CARAGELFF.

The chain couples TRBV19 to TRBJ2-1; TRBD2 is a possible D gene (6 bases). Germline V gene data show CDR1 as LNHDA and CDR2 as SQIVND (reference sequence). The CDR3 runs 14 residues. V was cut by 6 bases and J by 6 bases, with 15 bases left in between. The CDR3 DNA is TGTGCCAGTAGCCTTCCGACTAGTGCCAATGAGCAGTTCTTC. Amino acid sequence: CASSLPTSANEQFF.

This chain uses TRBV7-8 with TRBJ1-1; D is perhaps TRBD1 (5 bases). This CDR3 spans 15 amino acids. The germline V gene has CDR1 SGHVS and CDR2 FQNEAQ. V dropped 3 bases and J dropped 0 bases, with 11 bases sitting between them. CDR3 residues: CASSLQGTMNTEAFF. The CDR3 bases are TGTGCCAGCAGCTTGCAGGGAACCATGAACACTGAAGCTTTCTTT.

The rearrangement uses TRBV27 and TRBJ2-7; 9 nucleotides align to TRBD1. Trimming cost V 4 bases and J 4 bases; bases outside gene matches: 5. The CDR3 is 14 amino acids. Germline V gives CDR1 MNHEY, CDR2 SMNVEV (reference sequence). CDR3 loop: CASSSGTGLYEQYF. CDR3 bases: TGTGCCAGCAGTTCCGGGACAGGGTTGTACGAGCAGTACTTC.

This clone occurred once. The chain employs TRBV18 and TRBJ2-7; tentatively, D is TRBD2 (6 bases). The CDR3 spans 14 residues. Trimming left V 9 bases short and J 3 bases short, with 18 bases between. Germline V CDR1 and CDR2: KGHSH, LQKENI. This CDR3 is CASVSSGAVYEQYF. The DNA for the CDR3 is TGTGCCAGTGTTAGCTCGGGAGCGGTCTACGAGCAGTACTTC. Together with reference TRBV18 and TRBJ2-7, the CDR3 gives the full variable domain: NAGVMQNPRHLVRRRGQEARLRCSPMKGHSHVYWYRQLPEEGLKFMVYLQKENIIDESGMPKERFSAEFPKEGPSILRIQQVVRGDSAAYFCASVSSGAVYEQYFGPGTRLTVT.

The chain uses TRBV4-1 and TRBJ2-1, with 11 positions matching TRBD2. V gave up 4 bases and J gave up 0 bases; unmatched junction bases: 5. The germline V gene encodes CDR1 MGHRA and CDR2 YSYEKL. This CDR3 comprises 17 residues. The CDR3, as DNA: TGCGCCAGCAGCCCATTTACTAGCGGGAGCTCCTACAATGAGCAGTTCTTC. Its protein product is CASSPFTSGSSYNEQFF.

J is TRBJ2-1 and V is TRBV18; maybe TRBD1 (7 bases). Trimming shortened V by 0 bases and J by 1 base, and 10 bases separated the two germline ends. CDR3 size: 16 residues. CDR1 and CDR2 from the germline V gene are KGHSH and LQKENI. CDR3 nucleotide sequence: TGTGCCAGCTCACCACCGGAGGGGGCGTCCTACAATGAGCAGTTCTTC. It codes for CASSPPEGASYNEQFF. The full variable domain, rest sourced from reference TRBV18 and TRBJ2-1, is NAGVMQNPRHLVRRRGQEARLRCSPMKGHSHVYWYRQLPEEGLKFMVYLQKENIIDESGMPKERFSAEFPKEGPSILRIQQVVRGDSAAYFCASSPPEGASYNEQFFGPGTRLTVL.

This chain links TRBV19 with TRBJ2-7; 7 bases line up with TRBD1. This CDR3 contains 13 residues. After removal of 6 bases from V and 3 bases from J, the junction contained 5 bases not matched to a gene. In germline, CDR1 is LNHDA, CDR2 SQIVND (reference sequence). The CDR3 nucleotides are TGTGCCAGTAGCCCGGGACAGATCTACGAGCAGTACTTC. Protein sequence: CASSPGQIYEQYF.

The chain uses TRBV6-5 and TRBJ1-5; 12 nucleotides line up with TRBD1. V lost 6 bases and J lost 6; bases outside the gene matches: 6. CDR3 length: 15 amino acids. CDR1 is MNHEY, CDR2 SVGAGI, per germline. The CDR3 loop is CASRAGQGAGQPQHF. CDR3 sequence (DNA): TGTGCCAGCAGGGCGGGACAGGGGGCCGGTCAGCCCCAGCATTTT.

The V call is TRBV9, the J call TRBJ2-3; tentative D call: TRBD2 (6 bases). This CDR3 has 15 amino acids. Deletions cut 3 bases from V and 3 bases from J, with 14 bases between. In germline, CDR1 is SGDLS, CDR2 YYNGEE. CDR3 sequence reads: CASSGVPGRTDTQYF. The CDR3, as DNA: TGTGCCAGCAGCGGCGTTCCGGGGAGGACAGATACGCAGTATTTT. The whole variable domain, filled in from reference TRBV9 and TRBJ2-3, reads DSGVTQTPKHLITATGQRVTLRCSPRSGDLSVYWYQQSLDQGLQFLIQYYNGEERAKGNILERFSAQQFPDLHSELNLSSLELGDSALYFCASSGVPGRTDTQYFGPGTRLTVL.

The genes are TRBV12-3 or TRBV12-4 and TRBJ2-1, with a weak D call TRBD1 (6 bases). Deletions cut 3 bases from V and 10 bases from J, with 7 bases between. The CDR3 runs to 11 residues. CDR3 in amino acids: CASSFGTEQFF. CDR3 in DNA: TGTGCCAGCAGTTTCGGGACAGAGCAGTTCTTC.

In its sample, this clone was seen a few times. The chain employs TRBV28 and TRBJ1-6; 8 nucleotides align to TRBD1. Looked up from germline, CDR1 is MDHEN and CDR2 is SYDVKM. The CDR3 is 15 residues long. The trim removed 5 bases at V and 8 bases at J, leaving 8 bases unmatched. The CDR3 nucleotides read TGTGCCAGCAGTGATTCAGGGGGCCTGCATTCACCCCTCCACTTT. Its translation: CASSDSGGLHSPLHF.

The chain has TRBV5-1 and TRBJ2-7, with 9 bases lining up with TRBD2. Unmatched junction bases numbered 7, after V lost 4 bases and J lost 5 bases. Germline V gene lookup returns CDR1 SGHRS and CDR2 YFSETQ. CDR3 length equals 14 residues. The CDR3 loop is CASSGLAGKDEQYF. The CDR3 bases are TGCGCCAGCAGCGGGCTAGCGGGGAAGGACGAGCAGTACTTC.

V is TRBV30 and J is TRBJ1-1; no reliable D call. The CDR3 sequence is 14 residues long. CDR1 is GTSNPN, CDR2 SVGIG, per germline (reference sequence). V was trimmed by 4 bases and J by 0 bases, leaving 12 bases between them. The CDR3 bases are TGTGCCTGGATCCATAGGCCGATGAACACTGAAGCTTTCTTT. Residues: CAWIHRPMNTEAFF.

The chain uses TRBV9 and TRBJ2-1; 9 bases agree with TRBD2. This CDR3 spans 16 amino acids. V was clipped by 0 bases and J by 2 bases; unmatched bases: 3. Germline loops: CDR1 SGDLS, CDR2 YYNGEE. The CDR3: CASSVVGGRAYNEQFF. The CDR3 bases are TGTGCCAGCAGCGTAGTTGGCGGGAGGGCCTACAATGAGCAGTTCTTC.

This clone was counted once. The chain links TRBV4-1 to TRBJ1-1, with D perhaps TRBD1 (5 bases). V lost 2 bases and J 0 bases, leaving 13 bases between the germline ends. The CDR3 contains 16 residues. The germline V gene encodes CDR1 MGHRA and CDR2 YSYEKL. DNA of the CDR3: TGCGCCAGCAGCCAACCGCTGGGACGGATGAACACTGAAGCTTTCTTT. Amino acid sequence: CASSQPLGRMNTEAFF.

The gene calls are TRBV3-1 (or the pseudogene TRBV3-2) and TRBJ2-7, with D perhaps matching TRBD1 (6 bases). Trimming pared 6 bases from V and 5 bases from J, leaving 8 bases between. The germline CDR1 and CDR2 sequences are LGHDT and YNNKEL (reference sequence). The CDR3 has 11 amino acids. The CDR3 nucleotides are TGTGCCAGCAGGGCAGGGGACGAGCAGTACTTC. Residues: CASRAGDEQYF.

The J gene is TRBJ1-2, the V gene TRBV5-1; possible D gene TRBD1, 6 bases. The germline CDR1 and CDR2 sequences are SGHRS and YFSETQ. This CDR3 region has 13 residues. V dropped 4 bases and J dropped 8 bases, with 15 bases sitting between them. The CDR3 sequence: CASSPTRTEGYTF. Here the CDR3 DNA reads TGCGCCAGCAGCCCCACTCGGACAGAAGGCTACACCTTC.